Below, 30 T cell receptor beta chains from the same sample are listed, as sequenced in a study of blood T cell repertoires in COVID-19. The data were produced by immunoSEQ multiplex PCR, yet TCRdb's version contains in-frame clones alone and is incomplete. The top ten hold 3.5% to 4% of the sample, which has approximately 250,000 clones, about 88% seen once. The sample taken for sequencing was peripheral blood. The receptors come from a man aged 18 to 35 with active or convalescent COVID-19.

The gene calls are TRBV12-3 or TRBV12-4 and TRBJ1-3, with unresolved D. The CDR3 runs to 12 residues. With 6 bases removed from V and 4 bases from J, the gap between germline ends came to 7 bases. The chain's CDR3 is CASRTIGNTIYF. CDR3 coding DNA: TGTGCCAGCAGGACTATCGGAAACACCATATATTTT.

A few counts support this clone. The rearrangement uses TRBV7-3 and TRBJ2-2; D is uncertain. The CDR3 has 14 amino acids. Germline CDR1 SGHTA, CDR2 FQGTGA. Trimming cost V 1 base and J 3 bases, with 6 bases left between them. For the CDR3, the DNA is TGTGCCAGCAGCTTAAGCGGCTACACCGGGGAGCTGTTTTTT. Translating gives CASSLSGYTGELFF.

About this clone itself: In the same sample, other DNA sequences code for this CDR3. The chain links TRBV7-9 to TRBJ2-5; 7 positions agree with TRBD1. The J segment lost 2 bases and the V segment lost 5 bases, leaving 5 bases of the junction unmatched. CDR1 is SEHNR, CDR2 FQNEAQ, per germline (reference sequence). This CDR3 contains 14 residues. The DNA for the CDR3 is TGTGCCAGCAGCCCAGGGACAGTACAAGAGACCCAGTACTTC. Its translation: CASSPGTVQETQYF. Full variable domain (remainder filled in from reference TRBV7-9 and TRBJ2-5): DTGVSQNPRHKITKRGQNVTFRCDPISEHNRLYWYRQTLGQGPEFLTYFQNEAQLEKSRLLSDRFSAERPKGSFSTLEIQRTEQGDSAMYLCASSPGTVQETQYFGPGTRLLVL.

This clone came up a few times. The rearrangement joins TRBV28 to TRBJ1-2, with TRBD1 matching 9 bases. J lost 4 bases, V lost 5 bases, and 5 bases had no gene match. CDR3 length: 14 amino acids. Germline V CDR1 and CDR2: MDHEN, SYDVKM. The CDR3 nucleotides are TGTGCCAGCAGTCGGACAGGGGCCGCCTATGGCTACACCTTC. It specifies CASSRTGAAYGYTF.

The chain uses TRBV2 and TRBJ1-5; D is unclear. Germline assignment: CDR1 SNHLY and CDR2 FYNNEI. This CDR3 is 12 amino acids long. Trimming left V 6 bases short and J 16 bases short, with 19 bases between. CDR3 nucleotide sequence: TGTGCCAGCAGCCCCGCGGGAGGCCCAAGACATTTT. Translation gives CASSPAGGPRHF.

The genes are TRBV7-9 and TRBJ1-2, with a tentative D call TRBD1 (6 bases). CDR3 length: 13 amino acids. Germline loops: CDR1 SEHNR, CDR2 FQNEAQ (reference sequence). The germline V and J ends were trimmed by 6 bases and 6 bases, with 14 bases remaining between them. Written as DNA, the CDR3 is TGTGCCAGCAGTCGGACAGAAACTGATGGCTACACCTTC. The encoded protein is CASSRTETDGYTF.

V gene TRBV7-9 combines with J gene TRBJ2-2, with D perhaps matching TRBD1 (5 bases). The V end was cut by 11 bases, the J end by 6 bases, with 10 bases between. The CDR3 contains 11 residues. Per germline, CDR1 SEHNR and CDR2 FQNEAQ (reference sequence). CDR3 region: CAGDSSGELFF. The DNA for the CDR3 is TGTGCCGGCGACAGTTCCGGGGAGCTGTTTTTT. Variable domain in full (rest from reference TRBV7-9 and TRBJ2-2): DTGVSQNPRHKITKRGQNVTFRCDPISEHNRLYWYRQTLGQGPEFLTYFQNEAQLEKSRLLSDRFSAERPKGSFSTLEIQRTEQGDSAMYLCAGDSSGELFFGEGSRLTVL.

The genes are TRBV6-4 and TRBJ2-3; TRBD2 matches at 7 bases. This CDR3 is 14 amino acids long. Looked up from germline, CDR1 is MRHNA and CDR2 is SNTAGT. The trim removed 4 bases at V and 1 base at J, leaving 2 bases unmatched. CDR3 amino acids: CASSASGRTDTQYF. The CDR3 DNA reads as TGTGCCAGCAGTGCTAGCGGACGCACAGATACGCAGTATTTT.

For the CDR3, the DNA is TGTGCCAGCAGTTTATTGTCGGCCTACGAGCAGTACTTC. This codes for CASSLLSAYEQYF. V gene TRBV28 combines with J gene TRBJ2-7; D is unclear. CDR1 is MDHEN, CDR2 SYDVKM, per germline. The CDR3 length is 13 residues. V shed 1 base and J shed 2 bases, with 6 bases lying between them.

The chain has TRBV21-1 and TRBJ2-5; TRBD2 is the table's D call, not checked against the DNA. TRBV21-1 is assigned pseudogene status. The CDR3 has 17 amino acids. As DNA, the CDR3 is TGTGCCAGCAGCAAAGGACTAGCGGGACTTACCCAAGAGACCCAGTACTTC. This translates into CASSKGLAGLTQETQYF.

The chain links TRBV24-1 to TRBJ2-1, with 7 bases that match TRBD2. Germline values: CDR1 KGHDR, CDR2 SFDVKD. The CDR3 sequence is 14 residues long. V lost 4 bases, J lost 4 bases, and 3 bases stayed unmatched. For the CDR3, the DNA is TGTGCCACCAGTGACCCGGGACTATACAATGAGCAGTTCTTC. As protein: CATSDPGLYNEQFF.

The chain combines TRBV19 with TRBJ2-1, with TRBD2 identical over 7 bases. Germline values: CDR1 LNHDA, CDR2 SQIVND (reference sequence). The length of the CDR3 is 17 residues. J was trimmed by 0 bases and V by 1 base; bases with no gene match: 6. The CDR3 region is CASSIVTSRLSYNEQFF. The CDR3 nucleotides are TGTGCCAGTAGTATAGTGACTAGCCGCCTCTCCTACAATGAGCAGTTCTTC.

The rearrangement joins TRBV4-2 to TRBJ2-7; 8 bases agree with TRBD2. Germline lookup yields CDR1 LGHNA and CDR2 YNFKEQ. This CDR3 is 17 amino acids long. V was clipped by 0 bases and J by 2 bases; unmatched bases: 9. In DNA, the CDR3 is TGTGCCAGCAGCCAAGATCTAGGGACTAGACCTCCCTACGAGCAGTACTTC. Translation gives CASSQDLGTRPPYEQYF.

This chain uses TRBV19 with TRBJ2-5; TRBD2 agrees at 10 bases. The CDR3 is 14 residues long. J lost 5 bases, V lost 7 bases, and 7 bases had no gene match. In germline, CDR1 is LNHDA, CDR2 SQIVND (reference sequence). In nucleotides, the CDR3 is TGTGCCAGTAACCCCAGCGGGGGGGAGGAGACCCAGTACTTC. Translation: CASNPSGGEETQYF.

CDR3 sequence reads: CASSQAGGGLTEAFF. DNA of the CDR3: TGTGCCAGCAGCCAAGCAGGGGGAGGTTTGACTGAAGCTTTCTTT. This rearrangement joins TRBV7-2 to TRBJ1-1; 7 bases fit TRBD1. This CDR3 contains 15 residues. The J segment lost 5 bases and the V segment lost 5 bases, leaving 11 bases of the junction unmatched. The germline V gene encodes CDR1 SGHTA and CDR2 FQGNSA.

The chain links TRBV12-3 or TRBV12-4 to TRBJ2-1, with 14 bases matching TRBD2. V lost 8 bases and J lost 6; bases outside the gene matches: 0. The CDR3 length is 13 residues. CDR3 protein: CASGLAGGNEQFF. The CDR3 DNA reads TGTGCCAGCGGACTAGCGGGAGGCAATGAGCAGTTCTTC.

The gene calls are TRBV19 and TRBJ1-4, with TRBD1 matching 8 bases. The length of the CDR3 is 14 residues. The ends lost 2 bases at V and 6 bases at J; junction bases unmatched: 2. The germline V gene has CDR1 LNHDA and CDR2 SQIVND (reference sequence). CDR3 bases: TGTGCCAGTAGTATAACAGGGGGAGATGAAAAACTGTTTTTT. Translating gives CASSITGGDEKLFF.

This chain connects TRBV7-9 to TRBJ1-1; 9 bases are a match to TRBD1. V lost 5 bases, J lost 1 base, and 8 bases stayed unmatched. This CDR3 has 16 residues. In germline, CDR1 is SEHNR, CDR2 FQNEAQ (reference sequence). The CDR3 DNA reads as TGTGCCAGCAGCCCTAAGACAGGGGGGTCGAACACTGAAGCTTTCTTT. Translating gives CASSPKTGGSNTEAFF.

The chain employs TRBV7-2 and TRBJ1-6; D remains ambiguous. The V gene's germline CDR1 is SGHTA and CDR2 FQGNSA. Between the trimmed V and J ends, which lost 1 base and 7 bases, there was a span of 17 bases. CDR3 size: 17 residues. Here the CDR3 DNA reads TGTGCCAGCAGCTTAGGTCTAGTCAGATACTTAAATTCACCCCTCCACTTT. Translation gives CASSLGLVRYLNSPLHF.

The chain employs TRBV3-1 (or the pseudogene TRBV3-2) and TRBJ2-7, with TRBD2 identical over 7 bases. The V segment lost 7 bases and the J segment 5 bases; nucleotides outside the gene matches: 14. The germline V gene encodes CDR1 LGHDT and CDR2 YNNKEL (reference sequence). The CDR3 is made up of 15 amino acids. In DNA form, the CDR3 reads TGTGCCAGCACCCACTCGACGGGGGGTAGGGACGAGCAGTACTTC. Translated, it gives CASTHSTGGRDEQYF.

This chain uses TRBV10-2 with TRBJ1-5; D uncertain. Trimming removed 5 bases at V and 3 bases at J, with 8 bases between. CDR3 length: 13 amino acids. Germline V gene data show CDR1 as WSHSY and CDR2 as SAAADI. CDR3 in DNA: TGCGCCAGCAGTTCACAGAACAATCAGCCCCAGCATTTT. Residues: CASSSQNNQPQHF.

V gene TRBV19 combines with J gene TRBJ2-6; D is unclear. This CDR3 comprises 16 residues. Trimming took off 5 bases at V and 0 bases at J, with 11 bases between the two ends. CDR1 and CDR2 from the germline V gene are LNHDA and SQIVND (reference sequence). CDR3 protein: CASSSYSLSGANVLTF. CDR3 nucleotides: TGTGCCAGTAGTTCATATAGCCTCTCTGGGGCCAACGTCCTGACTTTC.

The rearrangement joins TRBV4-3 to TRBJ2-1; a weak D match, TRBD1 (5 bases). Germline CDR1 and CDR2: LGHNA and YSLEER. Trimming left V 3 bases short and J 8 bases short, with 5 bases between. The CDR3 runs 11 residues. The CDR3 region has the DNA TGCGCCAGCAGCCAGGGGCATGAGCAGTTCTTC. This gives the protein CASSQGHEQFF.

This clone was observed a single time. The rearrangement uses TRBV5-1 and TRBJ1-1; TRBD1 might be the D (5 bases). Germline CDR1 and CDR2: SGHRS and YFSETQ. With 0 bases removed from V and 3 bases from J, the gap between germline ends came to 12 bases. The CDR3 length is 15 residues. CDR3 protein: CASSLARVGDTEAFF. CDR3 coding DNA: TGCGCCAGCAGCTTGGCCAGGGTAGGGGACACTGAAGCTTTCTTT. Looking up the rest from reference TRBV5-1 and TRBJ1-1 gives the full variable domain: KAGVTQTPRYLIKTRGQQVTLSCSPISGHRSVSWYQQTPGQGLQFLFEYFSETQRNKGNFPGRFSGRQFSNSRSEMNVSTLELGDSALYLCASSLARVGDTEAFFGQGTRLTVV.

The chain combines TRBV11-2 with TRBJ2-7, with D possibly TRBD1 on 5 matching bases. This CDR3 is 14 amino acids long. V was clipped by 1 base and J by 2 bases, with 9 bases between them. Germline assignment: CDR1 SGHAT and CDR2 FQNNGV. CDR3 bases: TGTGCCAGCAGCTTAGGGGGCCAGACCTACGAGCAGTACTTC. Translated: CASSLGGQTYEQYF.

The rearrangement links TRBV3-1 (or the pseudogene TRBV3-2) to TRBJ1-5; D not resolved. Deletions cut 0 bases from V and 5 bases from J, with 11 bases between. Germline CDR1 is LGHDT and CDR2 is YNNKEL (reference sequence). The CDR3 is made up of 15 amino acids. CDR3 in DNA: TGTGCCAGCAGCCAAGATGGTACGAGGGATCAGCCCCAGCATTTT. Translated, it gives CASSQDGTRDQPQHF.

This clone occurred a few times. The chain uses TRBV2 and TRBJ2-7; D may be TRBD1 (5 bases). V was cut by 8 bases and J by 6 bases, with 11 bases left in between. The CDR3 extends over 11 amino acids. Germline CDR1 reads SNHLY; CDR2 reads FYNNEI. This chain's CDR3 is CASLEGAEQYF. The DNA for the CDR3 is TGTGCCAGCTTGGAAGGGGCCGAGCAGTACTTC.

V usage is TRBV6-5 and J usage is TRBJ1-2; TRBD1 aligns across 11 bases. Per the germline V gene, CDR1 is MNHEY and CDR2 is SVGAGI. The CDR3 covers 13 residues. J lost 6 bases, V lost 6 bases, and 3 bases had no gene match. This chain's CDR3 is CASSGQGAHGYTF. The CDR3 DNA reads TGTGCCAGCAGCGGACAGGGGGCACATGGCTACACCTTC.

The CDR3 DNA reads as TGCAGCGTTCACGAGAGGTCTAACACTGAAGCTTTCTTT. Its translation is CSVHERSNTEAFF. This sequence joins TRBV29-1 and TRBJ1-1; D ambiguous. This CDR3 has 13 amino acids. Trimming pared 5 bases from V and 2 bases from J, leaving 12 bases between. Germline-derived CDR1 and CDR2 are SQVTM and ANQGSEA.

The rearrangement joins TRBV7-2 to TRBJ2-2; TRBD2 matches 11 bases. The V and J ends lost 6 bases and 6 bases, in that order; junction bases with no gene match: 6. The CDR3 covers 15 residues. Germline values: CDR1 SGHTA, CDR2 FQGNSA. CDR3 DNA: TGTGCCAGCAGACATAGCGGGAGGGCCCCCGGGGAGCTGTTTTTT. Protein product: CASRHSGRAPGELFF. The entire variable domain, with the rest obtained from reference TRBV7-2 and TRBJ2-2, is as follows: GAGVSQSPSNKVTEKGKDVELRCDPISGHTALYWYRQSLGQGLEFLIYFQGNSAPDKSGLPSDRFSAERTGGSVSTLTIQRTQQEDSAVYLCASRHSGRAPGELFFGEGSRLTVL.